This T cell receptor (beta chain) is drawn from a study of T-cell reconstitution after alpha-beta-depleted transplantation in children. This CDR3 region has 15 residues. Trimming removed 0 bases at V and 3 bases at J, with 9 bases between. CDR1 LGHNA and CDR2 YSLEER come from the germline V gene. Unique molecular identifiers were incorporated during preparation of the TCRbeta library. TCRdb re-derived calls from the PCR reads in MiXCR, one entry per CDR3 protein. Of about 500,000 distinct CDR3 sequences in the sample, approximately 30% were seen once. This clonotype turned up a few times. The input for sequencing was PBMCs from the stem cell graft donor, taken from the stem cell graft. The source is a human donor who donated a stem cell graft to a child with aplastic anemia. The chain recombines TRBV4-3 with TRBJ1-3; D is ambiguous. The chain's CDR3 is CASSQDRTLGNTIYF. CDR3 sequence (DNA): TGCGCCAGCAGCCAAGATAGAACTCTTGGAAACACCATATATTTT.